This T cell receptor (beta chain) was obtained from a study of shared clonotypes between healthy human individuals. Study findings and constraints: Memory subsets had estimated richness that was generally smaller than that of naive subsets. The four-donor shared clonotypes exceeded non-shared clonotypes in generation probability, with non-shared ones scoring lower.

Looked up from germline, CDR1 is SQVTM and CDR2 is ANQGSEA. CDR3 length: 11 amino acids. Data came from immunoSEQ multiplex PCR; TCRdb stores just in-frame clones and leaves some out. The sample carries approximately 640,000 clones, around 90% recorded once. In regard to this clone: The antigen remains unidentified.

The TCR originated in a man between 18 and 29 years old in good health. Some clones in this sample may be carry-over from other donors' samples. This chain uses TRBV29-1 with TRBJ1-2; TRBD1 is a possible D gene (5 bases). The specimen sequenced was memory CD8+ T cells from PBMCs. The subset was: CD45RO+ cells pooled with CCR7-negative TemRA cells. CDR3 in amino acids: CSCRDDYGYTF. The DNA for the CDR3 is TGCAGTTGCAGGGACGACTATGGCTACACCTTC. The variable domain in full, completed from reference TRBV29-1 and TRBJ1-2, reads SAVISQKPSRDICQRGTSLTIQCQVDSQVTMMFWYRQQPGQSLTLIATANQGSEATYESGFVIDKFPISRPNLTFSTLTVSNMSPEDSSIYLCSCRDDYGYTFGSGTRLTVV.